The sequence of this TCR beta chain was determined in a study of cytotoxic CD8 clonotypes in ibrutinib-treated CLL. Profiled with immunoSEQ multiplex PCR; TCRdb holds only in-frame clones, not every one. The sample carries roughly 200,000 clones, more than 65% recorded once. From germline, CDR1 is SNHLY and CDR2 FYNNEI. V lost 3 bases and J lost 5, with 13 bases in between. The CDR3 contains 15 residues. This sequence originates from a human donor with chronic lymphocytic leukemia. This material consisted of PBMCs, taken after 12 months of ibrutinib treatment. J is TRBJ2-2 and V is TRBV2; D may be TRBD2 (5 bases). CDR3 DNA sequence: TGTGCCAGCAGTGATGGGCCACCGGGGACCGGGGAGCTGTTTTTT. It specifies CASSDGPPGTGELFF.